The table lists the clone carrying this T cell receptor (beta chain) with many counts. Its antigen remains unknown. The CDR3 runs to 15 residues. The germline V gene has CDR1 KGHSH and CDR2 LQKENI. Trimming pared 1 base from V and 2 bases from J, leaving 8 bases between. These data come from a study of T-cell reconstitution after alpha-beta-depleted transplantation in children. Study observations and caveats: Some patients' high day-60 TCRbeta diversity was traced to surviving recipient T cells and thymic progenitors. The study reportedly traced alpha-beta T cells about two months after transplant to several hundred expanded graft clones. The authors attributed T-cell counts and diversity one year after transplant mostly to newly produced T cells.

TCRbeta library construction was performed incorporating unique molecular identifiers. TCRdb recomputed calls from the PCR reads with MiXCR, one row per CDR3 protein. Of roughly 200,000 distinct CDR3 sequences listed, 9.5% to 13% are singletons. The starting material was PBMCs, obtained before TCRalphabeta/CD19-depleted stem cell transplant. The gene calls are TRBV18 and TRBJ2-2, with D possibly TRBD1 on 5 matching bases. The receptor comes from a child less than two years old with acute myeloid leukemia, due to receive a stem cell transplant. The CDR3 DNA sequence: TGTGCCAGCTCACCACTAGGACAAAACACCGGGGAGCTGTTTTTT. This codes for CASSPLGQNTGELFF.